This is a list of T cell receptor beta chains from one sample in a study of T cells in Graves' hyperthyroidism and ophthalmopathy. TCRdb re-called the multiplex PCR reads with MiXCR, one entry per CDR3 protein. The sample comprises approximately 600,000 distinct CDR3 sequences, less than 25% of which are singletons, and 30% to 40% rests with the top ten. Sequenced: blood. Receptors were obtained from a man aged 30 to 39 with Graves' ophthalmopathy. Each CDR3 is given with its conserved first and last residue. The D gene is left open where the match is weak. Size is stated for part of the rows, as once, few or many counts, or as a class when the clone is expanded.

cdr3_aa cdr3_nt d_call v_call clone_size j_call
CAWSLAGGRETQYF TGTGCCTGGAGTCTAGCGGGAGGGCGGGAGACCCAGTACTTC TRBD2 TRBV30 many TRBJ2-5
CASSLTSGPTDTQYF TGTGCCAGCAGTTTGACTAGCGGCCCCACAGATACGCAGTATTTT TRBD2 TRBV28 few TRBJ2-3
CSARVGTSGSYEQYF TGCAGTGCTAGAGTTGGGACTAGCGGCTCCTACGAGCAGTACTTC TRBD2 TRBV20-1 few TRBJ2-7
CASSEGFFGTGRSYEQYF TGTGCCAGCAGTGAAGGTTTTTTTGGGACAGGGCGGTCCTACGAGCAGTACTTC TRBD1 TRBV2 few TRBJ2-7
CASSLGGRAHNEQFF TGTGCCAGCAGCTTAGGTGGGAGGGCTCACAATGAGCAGTTCTTC TRBD2 TRBV7-3 - TRBJ2-1
CSAQGLSGYTF TGCAGCGCCCAGGGGTTATCTGGCTACACCTTC - TRBV29-1 few TRBJ1-2
CASSFLLEWTQYF TGTGCCAGCAGCTTCCTCCTGGAATGGACCCAGTACTTC - TRBV13 - TRBJ2-5
CASSPGSGTGNEQYF TGCGCCAGCAGCCCAGGTTCCGGGACAGGGAACGAGCAGTACTTC TRBD1 TRBV5-1 - TRBJ2-7
CSAGSSGRAYNEQFF TGCAGTGCTGGATCTAGCGGGAGGGCCTACAATGAGCAGTTCTTC TRBD2 TRBV20-1 many TRBJ2-1
CASSSLPGTQSYEQYF TGTGCCAGCAGTTCCCTCCCCGGGACACAGTCCTACGAGCAGTACTTC - TRBV28 many TRBJ2-7
CASNGRQGRGSGKNEQFF TGCGCCAGCAACGGGAGACAGGGTCGGGGTAGCGGAAAAAATGAGCAGTTCTTC - TRBV10-2 - TRBJ2-1
CASSLKGSTDTQYF TGTGCCAGCAGTTTGAAGGGGAGCACAGATACGCAGTATTTT - TRBV12-3/TRBV12-4 few TRBJ2-3
CASSTIPRDRGRTDTQYF TGCGCCAGCAGTACCATACCTCGAGACAGGGGGCGCACAGATACGCAGTATTTT TRBD1 TRBV10-2 few TRBJ2-3
CASSPSGHSNQPQHF TGTGCCAGCAGTCCCTCGGGACATAGCAATCAGCCCCAGCATTTT - TRBV27 few TRBJ1-5
CAISELQPRGTVEAFF TGTGCCATCAGTGAGTTGCAGCCTAGGGGGACAGTTGAAGCTTTCTTT TRBD1 TRBV10-3 - TRBJ1-1
CAISEIDRGLEETQYF TGTGCCATCAGTGAGATCGACAGGGGGCTCGAAGAGACCCAGTACTTC TRBD1 TRBV10-3 - TRBJ2-5
CSAKRGTAAQPQHF TGCAGTGCAAAACGGGGAACGGCCGCTCAGCCCCAGCATTTT - TRBV20-1 once TRBJ1-5
CASTGTGIYEQYF TGTGCCAGCACCGGCACGGGGATATACGAGCAGTACTTC - TRBV28 many TRBJ2-7
CASSLGTSGFQETQYF TGTGCCAGCAGCTTGGGGACTAGCGGATTCCAAGAGACCCAGTACTTC TRBD2 TRBV3-1 many TRBJ2-5